The subject of this entry is one T cell receptor (beta chain). Its cognate antigen is unknown. Other DNA sequences within the sample encode an identical CDR3. This entry belongs to a study of shared clonotypes between healthy human individuals. Some clones are missing from TCRdb's copy, which holds only in-frame ones; the method was immunoSEQ multiplex PCR. The sample yields under 2,000,000 clones, over 85% seen once. Naive CD8 cells were CD45RO-negative, positively selected for CCR7, excluding terminally differentiated effector memory CD45RA+ cells. Germline CDR1 reads MNHEY; CDR2 reads SMNVEV (reference sequence). Trimming left V 3 bases short and J 3 bases short, with 9 bases between. CDR3 length: 13 residues. Study-level points and caveats: When compared with the clonotypes that were shared by all four sorted-subset donors, the non-shared clonotypes turned out to have lower generation probabilities.

The receptor's source is a man aged 18-30 years in good health. The sequencing input was naive CD8+ T cells sorted from blood. The J gene is TRBJ2-7, the V gene TRBV27; D is undetermined. Here the CDR3 reads CASSLGSVYEQYF. In nucleotides, the CDR3 is TGTGCCAGCAGTTTGGGGTCTGTCTACGAGCAGTACTTC.